This TCR beta chain was identified in a study of blood T cell repertoires in COVID-19 (TCRdb year 2020). In the study overall: Collaborator samples came from the United States, Italy and Spain and covered acute and convalescent phases of COVID-19. The prospective study material was composed of cDNA or gDNA derived from T cells, B-cell-depleted T cells, or PBMCs. Subjects who had been exposed to COVID-19, were actively infected with it, or had recovered from it provided the deeply sampled blood TCRbeta repertoires that made up the dataset. The repertoires were released in a freely available public database intended as a resource for research on the immune response to SARS-CoV-2. The samples were drawn from the first 160 participants of the ongoing ImmuneRACE study and from some 1,300 subjects provided by 6 global collaborators. A de-identified subject ID, COVID-19 status, age in years and sex were almost always included in the sample metadata. HLA class I and class II types, where available, came from metadata supplied by the sample provider rather than from assay-based typing.

The collaborating institutions used their own protocols to collect whole blood in K2EDTA tubes. For TCRbeta analysis, collaborator samples were shipped as frozen whole blood, as isolated PBMCs, or as DNA extracted from either sample type. TCRbeta CDR3 regions were amplified from genomic DNA by means of the immunoSEQ Assay, a bias-controlled multiplex PCR. As for how the authors treated the data: Within the assay, amplification of reference gene primers was used to estimate how many nucleated cells each sample contained. Sequence reads were collapsed and filtered to measure the absolute abundance of every unique TCRbeta CDR3 rearrangement. For each sample, productive Simpson clonality was calculated as the square root of Simpson's diversity index over productive rearrangements. TCRdb retrieved this table from immuneACCESS and kept in-frame rearrangements only. Not all clones are present; in checked studies, unresolved V genes account for under half, and no reason is known for the remainder. V, J and clone size are taken as reported in that table, and D and trimming were inferred from the DNA itself. The sample yields 250,000 to 300,000 clones; about 90% were counted once. The ten largest clones take up roughly 3.9% of the sample.

Turning to this clone: Its antigen is still unknown. No much larger clone is present one base from it, and per-base qualities are unavailable.

Points the paper makes about the study in general: The amount of clinical and demographic metadata varied by source and participant and was provided uncurated.

From the cysteine up to the phenylalanine, the CDR3 has a length of 16 residues. Only the CDR3 DNA stays, 48 bases, in frame from base 1. CDR1 and CDR2, looked up from the germline V gene, are WSHSY and SAAADI. Trimming accounts for 7 bases at V and 8 bases at J, while the number of junction bases matched to no gene is 14. The clonotype comes from a woman aged 40 to 50 with acute or convalescent COVID-19. Sequenced input: peripheral blood. The chain is made from TRBV10-2 and TRBJ1-4, with 9 bases aligning to TRBD1. The DNA is TGCGCCAGCAATCTACGGGACAGGGAAGAGGAAGAAAAACTGTTTTTT. This encodes CASNLRDREEEEKLFF.